Listed below are T cell receptor beta chains from one sample, sequenced in a study of metastatic and nonmetastatic thyroid tumors. TCRdb re-called clones via MiXCR from the PCR reads. This table has tens of thousands of clones, approximately 51% appearing once. The sequenced sample was tumor tissue. These receptors came from a male donor with papillary thyroid cancer or a benign thyroid nodule (not recorded which). Some clones in this sample may be carry-over from other donors' samples. Each CDR3 is given without its conserved first and last residue. Fields, in order: CDR3 protein, V gene, J gene.

CDR3: ASSSYKSGQPYEQY
V: TRBV5-6
J: TRBJ2-7

CDR3: ASSRQTGEQY
V: TRBV6-1
J: TRBJ2-7

CDR3: SARDADYGYT
V: TRBV20-1
J: TRBJ1-2

CDR3: ASGGYSSTDTQY
V: TRBV9
J: TRBJ2-3

CDR3: ASQAGGQPQH
V: TRBV30
J: TRBJ1-5

CDR3: ASSLAAGTYEQY
V: TRBV11-1
J: TRBJ2-7

CDR3: ASSQSVSGQGAYEQY
V: TRBV4-1
J: TRBJ2-7

CDR3: ASSWGTTDTQY
V: TRBV6-2/TRBV6-3
J: TRBJ2-3

CDR3: AISDGTGPYEQY
V: TRBV10-3
J: TRBJ2-7

CDR3: ASSQEGPRGNEQF
V: TRBV3-1
J: TRBJ2-1

CDR3: SATQGGYGYT
V: TRBV20-1
J: TRBJ1-2

CDR3: ASRSAGPYEQY
V: TRBV27
J: TRBJ2-7

CDR3: ASSWVTTGMGREQY
V: TRBV28
J: TRBJ2-7

CDR3: ASSTPSLDRAYEQY
V: TRBV28
J: TRBJ2-7

CDR3: ASGGRTTGELF
V: TRBV6-1
J: TRBJ2-2

CDR3: ASSQDVRGDGYT
V: TRBV4-2
J: TRBJ1-2

CDR3: ASSYSLGLNEQY
V: TRBV6-6
J: TRBJ2-7

CDR3: ASSPSGTYEQY
V: TRBV18
J: TRBJ2-7

CDR3: ASTLKRGGTNTGELF
V: TRBV12-3/TRBV12-4
J: TRBJ2-2

CDR3: AWSVRGTRSSEQY
V: TRBV30
J: TRBJ2-7

CDR3: ASSQEPGVGQPQH
V: TRBV4-1
J: TRBJ1-5

CDR3: ASSSRDVGGYT
V: TRBV6-2/TRBV6-3
J: TRBJ1-2

CDR3: ASSLDRGRSLSYEQY
V: TRBV11-2
J: TRBJ2-7

CDR3: ASSPTNTGNTIY
V: TRBV6-1
J: TRBJ1-3

CDR3: ASSYSSGMDTQY
V: TRBV6-2/TRBV6-3
J: TRBJ2-3

CDR3: SSSLVQGLSDTQY
V: TRBV5-1
J: TRBJ2-3

CDR3: ASSEGQSYGYT
V: TRBV6-1
J: TRBJ1-2

CDR3: ASSYHVDRGNSPLH
V: TRBV7-8
J: TRBJ1-6